What follows are 23 T cell receptor beta chains derived from one specimen sequenced in a study of cytomegalovirus exposure and HLA in healthy donors. The PCR made use of 60 Vbeta and 13 Jbeta primers. The protocol was immunoSEQ multiplex PCR, while the TCRdb copy is restricted to in-frame clones and leaves out a portion. This sample has about 99,000 clones, with approximately 64% found just once. The sequencing input was PBMCs. The receptors originated from a woman aged 45-59 years in good health and CMV-seronegative.

The chain is built from TRBV29-1 and TRBJ2-7; 8 bases fit TRBD1. Germline values: CDR1 SQVTM, CDR2 ANQGSEA. The CDR3 contains 14 residues. V lost 7 bases and J lost 1; bases outside the gene matches: 9. CDR3: CSAEAGGISYEQYF. The CDR3 nucleotides read TGCAGCGCCGAGGCAGGGGGCATATCCTACGAGCAGTACTTC.

This clone is a singleton in its sample. This chain links TRBV27 with TRBJ2-1; 10 nucleotides line up with TRBD2. This CDR3 spans 16 amino acids. Germline-derived CDR1 and CDR2 are MNHEY and SMNVEV (reference sequence). Trimming took 0 bases from V and 6 from J; bases not matched to a gene: 5. CDR3 protein: CASSLSPSGSFNEQFF. Written as DNA, the CDR3 is TGTGCCAGCAGTTTATCCCCTAGCGGGAGTTTCAATGAGCAGTTCTTC.

As concerns this clone: One end of the junction does not line up with germline, which may come from a read error. V and J are TRBV11-3 and TRBJ2-1, with D perhaps TRBD1 (6 bases). Germline CDR1 is SGHNT and CDR2 is YENEEA. The CDR3 spans 15 residues. The CDR3 protein is CASSLESTSRGERFF. CDR3 nucleotides: TGTGCCAGCAGCCTAGAATCAACCTCCAGGGGCGAACGGTTCTTC. The variable domain in full, completed from reference TRBV11-3 and TRBJ2-1, reads EAGVVQSPRYKIIEKKQPVAFWCNPISGHNTLYWYLQNLGQGPELLIRYENEEAVDDSQLPKDRFSAERLKGVDSTLKIQPAELGDSAVYLCASSLESTSRGERFFGPGTRLTVL.

This chain's CDR3 is CASSQSGQSSGANVLTF. DNA for the CDR3: TGCGCCAGCAGCCAAAGTGGGCAAAGCTCTGGGGCCAACGTCCTGACTTTC. The chain recombines TRBV4-1 with TRBJ2-6, with no clear D. The CDR3 loop spans 17 amino acids. Germline lookup yields CDR1 MGHRA and CDR2 YSYEKL. V was trimmed by 2 bases and J by 0 bases, leaving 11 bases between them.

This clone was detected a few times. The CDR3 bases are TGTGCCAGCAGTTTAACAGCCCCTAACTATGGCTACACCTTC. This encodes CASSLTAPNYGYTF. V gene TRBV27 combines with J gene TRBJ1-2; D not certain. The CDR3 is 14 amino acids. The V end lost 2 bases, the J end lost 0 bases, and 7 bases lay between the germline ends. Germline-derived CDR1 and CDR2 are MNHEY and SMNVEV (reference sequence).

This clone was counted only a few times. This chain links TRBV16 with TRBJ1-5; D remains ambiguous. This CDR3 is 17 amino acids long. Germline V gene lookup returns CDR1 KGHSY and CDR2 FQNENV. The V end lost 1 base, the J end lost 2 bases, and 15 bases lay between the germline ends. The CDR3 bases are TGTGCCAGCAGCCAATGGGGAGGAGGGTTGGGCAATCAGCCCCAGCATTTT. Encoded protein: CASSQWGGGLGNQPQHF.

The chain combines TRBV27 with TRBJ2-1, with 9 bases aligning to TRBD2. V was clipped by 8 bases and J by 4 bases; unmatched bases: 3. The CDR3 contains 13 residues. Germline V CDR1 and CDR2: MNHEY, SMNVEV (reference sequence). CDR3 in amino acids: CASLSGGYNEQFF. For the CDR3, the DNA is TGTGCCAGCCTTAGCGGGGGATACAATGAGCAGTTCTTC.

The gene calls are TRBV28 and TRBJ2-7; possible D gene TRBD1, 6 bases. CDR3 length: 16 residues. V lost 6 bases to trimming and J lost 0 bases, with 18 bases between them. Germline CDR1 reads MDHEN; CDR2 reads SYDVKM. In nucleotides, the CDR3 is TGTGCCAGCAGCTGGGCAATCCGGGACAACTCCTACGAGCAGTACTTC. Translation: CASSWAIRDNSYEQYF. Based on the CDR3 plus reference TRBV28 and TRBJ2-7, the full variable domain is DVKVTQSSRYLVKRTGEKVFLECVQDMDHENMFWYRQDPGLGLRLIYFSYDVKMKEKGDIPEGYSVSREKKERFSLILESASTNQTSMYLCASSWAIRDNSYEQYFGPGTRLTVT.

The table lists this clone with a few counts. The chain carries TRBV18 and TRBJ2-2; maybe TRBD1 (6 bases). V lost 6 bases, J lost 2 bases, and 13 bases lay in between. CDR3 length equals 15 residues. Germline CDR1 is KGHSH and CDR2 is LQKENI. The CDR3 DNA follows: TGTGCCAGCTCTCCAAGGGACATTAACACCGGGGAGCTGTTTTTT. Its translation: CASSPRDINTGELFF.

This clone was recorded a few times. This chain uses TRBV7-9 with TRBJ2-3; unclear D gene. This CDR3 has 9 residues. Germline lookup yields CDR1 SEHNR and CDR2 FQNEAQ (reference sequence). V was clipped by 10 bases and J by 3 bases, with 2 bases between them. CDR3 region: CATTDTQYF. The CDR3, as DNA: TGTGCCACTACAGATACGCAGTATTTT.

For the CDR3, the DNA is TGTGCCAGCAGAGCAGGGCGGCCCTACGAGCAGTACTTC. Amino acids: CASRAGRPYEQYF. V usage is TRBV6-5 and J usage is TRBJ2-7; TRBD1 might be the D (5 bases). Trimming removed 6 bases from V and 2 bases from J, with 11 bases in between. From germline, CDR1 is MNHEY and CDR2 SVGAGI. CDR3 length: 13 amino acids.

The gene calls are TRBV13 and TRBJ2-1; TRBD2 aligns across 9 bases. Germline V gives CDR1 PRHDT, CDR2 FYEKMQ (reference sequence). After removal of 4 bases from V and 5 bases from J, the junction contained 3 bases not matched to a gene. The CDR3 runs 14 residues. In nucleotides, the CDR3 is TGTGCCAGCAGCTCCGAGCGGGGGGACAATGAGCAGTTCTTC. Translated: CASSSERGDNEQFF.

The J gene is TRBJ1-6, the V gene TRBV10-2; D call uncertain. This CDR3 comprises 16 residues. V lost 4 bases and J 9 bases, leaving 19 bases between the germline ends. Germline-derived CDR1 and CDR2 are WSHSY and SAAADI. CDR3 loop: CASSGIPGDKGSPLHF. The CDR3 DNA reads as TGCGCCAGCAGTGGGATTCCCGGGGATAAGGGTTCACCCCTCCACTTT.

The chain links TRBV7-9 to TRBJ2-5, with 8 nucleotides matching TRBD2. J lost 0 bases, V lost 1 base, and 4 bases had no gene match. Germline V lookup: CDR1 SEHNR, CDR2 FQNEAQ (reference sequence). This CDR3 is built from 16 residues. The CDR3: CASSLVGLVDQETQYF. The CDR3 nucleotides are TGTGCCAGCAGCTTAGTGGGACTAGTGGACCAAGAGACCCAGTACTTC.

The gene calls are TRBV10-3 and TRBJ1-2, with 10 bases matching TRBD1. The CDR3 runs to 15 residues. CDR1 and CDR2 (germline): ENHRY, SYGVKD. The V and J ends lost 6 bases and 3 bases, in that order; junction bases with no gene match: 7. The CDR3 coding sequence is TGTGCCATCAGGCAGGGACAGGGGAGGTACTATGGCTACACCTTC. The encoded protein is CAIRQGQGRYYGYTF.

The chain couples TRBV19 to TRBJ2-3; 9 positions agree with TRBD1. V was clipped by 10 bases and J by 0 bases; unmatched bases: 5. Germline CDR1 and CDR2: LNHDA and SQIVND (reference sequence). The CDR3 has 14 amino acids. The DNA for the CDR3 is TGTGCCACCAGACAGGGGGGAAGCACAGATACGCAGTATTTT. It encodes CATRQGGSTDTQYF.

This chain's CDR3 is CASSSQRQGARYGYTF. CDR3 coding DNA: TGTGCCAGCAGCTCCCAGAGACAGGGGGCTAGGTATGGCTACACCTTC. J is TRBJ1-2 and V is TRBV7-9; 10 positions agree with TRBD1. The V gene's germline CDR1 is SEHNR and CDR2 FQNEAQ (reference sequence). Germline trimming cut 4 bases from V and 5 bases from J; bases unmatched to any gene: 10. The CDR3 runs to 16 residues. Drawing the rest from reference TRBV7-9 and TRBJ1-2, the complete variable domain is DTGVSQNPRHKITKRGQNVTFRCDPISEHNRLYWYRQTLGQGPEFLTYFQNEAQLEKSRLLSDRFSAERPKGSFSTLEIQRTEQGDSAMYLCASSSQRQGARYGYTFGSGTRLTVV.

This chain connects TRBV5-1 to TRBJ2-2; 8 bases are shared with TRBD1. This CDR3 comprises 19 residues. Germline values: CDR1 SGHRS, CDR2 YFSETQ. The V segment lost 4 bases and the J segment 0 bases; nucleotides outside the gene matches: 14. The CDR3 sequence: CASSPHGTGTGPNTGELFF. CDR3 coding DNA: TGCGCCAGCAGCCCCCACGGGACCGGGACAGGCCCGAACACCGGGGAGCTGTTTTTT.

This chain uses TRBV6-5 with TRBJ1-2, with 8 bases lining up with TRBD1. There are 13 residues in the CDR3. CDR1 is MNHEY, CDR2 SVGAGI, per germline. With V trimmed by 6 bases and J by 3 bases, 3 bases remained unmatched. The CDR3: CASSDRGYYGYTF. CDR3 nucleotides: TGTGCCAGCAGCGACAGGGGATACTATGGCTACACCTTC.

The chain couples TRBV2 to TRBJ2-1; 8 positions match TRBD1. Trimming at V came to 1 base and at J to 1 base, leaving 18 bases not matched to a gene. This CDR3 has 21 amino acids. Germline CDR1 SNHLY, CDR2 FYNNEI. The CDR3 is CASSEGFGRQGTRVSYNEQFF. Written as DNA, the CDR3 is TGTGCCAGCAGTGAAGGGTTCGGGAGACAGGGGACTCGCGTGTCCTACAATGAGCAGTTCTTC. The full variable domain, completed using reference TRBV2 and TRBJ2-1, is EPEVTQTPSHQVTQMGQEVILRCVPISNHLYFYWYRQILGQKVEFLVSFYNNEISEKSEIFDDQFSVERPDGSNFTLKIRSTKLEDSAMYFCASSEGFGRQGTRVSYNEQFFGPGTRLTVL.

This clone was counted only a few times. The chain joins TRBV5-1 to TRBJ1-1; 7 bases are a match to TRBD1. The germline CDR1 and CDR2 sequences are SGHRS and YFSETQ. The CDR3 length is 13 residues. V lost 0 bases, J lost 7 bases, and 3 bases stayed unmatched. DNA of the CDR3: TGCGCCAGCAGCTTGGGGGACAGAGTTGAAGCTTTCTTT. Translation gives CASSLGDRVEAFF. Supplemented by reference TRBV5-1 and TRBJ1-1, the full variable domain reads KAGVTQTPRYLIKTRGQQVTLSCSPISGHRSVSWYQQTPGQGLQFLFEYFSETQRNKGNFPGRFSGRQFSNSRSEMNVSTLELGDSALYLCASSLGDRVEAFFGQGTRLTVV.

This rearrangement joins TRBV10-3 to TRBJ1-2; 7 bases map to TRBD1. J gave up 5 bases and V 7 bases, and 4 bases lay outside the gene matches. The CDR3 spans 12 residues. The germline gives CDR1 ENHRY, CDR2 SYGVKD. Written as DNA, the CDR3 is TGTGCCATCACCTCGGACAGGTATGGCTACACCTTC. This encodes CAITSDRYGYTF.

V and J are TRBV27 and TRBJ2-1; 8 bases map to TRBD2. The CDR3 sequence is 13 residues long. CDR1 is MNHEY and CDR2 is SMNVEV in the germline V gene (reference sequence). V shed 8 bases, J shed 7 bases, and the junction held 7 bases outside the gene matches. The chain's CDR3 is CASRREGLNEQFF. CDR3 DNA: TGTGCCAGCCGCCGGGAGGGCTTAAATGAGCAGTTCTTC.